This T cell receptor beta chain stems from a study of blood T cells in healthy people across ages. The use of a sample-barcoded 5' primer and a J-beta primer mix characterized a second PCR of roughly 6 to 11 cycles. Individual samples furnished no less than 2.5 million CDR3-containing paired-end reads apiece. TCRdb re-analysed the 5' RACE reads in MiXCR, keeping a single row per CDR3 protein. The table includes around 1,500,000 distinct CDR3 sequences, roughly 27% detected once. Germline V CDR1 and CDR2: MGHRA, YSYEKL. The CDR3 runs 13 residues. The V and J ends lost 4 bases and 7 bases respectively, with 11 bases between them.

The sequenced sample consisted of blood. The rearrangement joins TRBV4-1 to TRBJ2-1, with a possible D match to TRBD2 (5 bases). The TCR comes from a woman younger than 45 in good health. The CDR3 protein is CASSPTGKNEQFF. In nucleotides, the CDR3 is TGCGCCAGCAGCCCCACCGGGAAAAATGAGCAGTTCTTC.